This TCR beta chain was recorded in a study of post-analysis software for immune sequencing data. In the case of this clonotype: Its antigen is still unknown.

Study results and limitations: Multiple sclerosis patients had significantly lower normalized Chao1 diversity than controls.

Carried by the TCR beta cDNA libraries were unique molecular identifiers. TCRdb independently ran MiXCR on the PCR reads; one entry per CDR3 protein. In the table there are some 800,000 distinct CDR3 sequences, around 46% of which are singletons. Sample: blood. This TCR was sampled from a girl aged 5 to 17 with multiple sclerosis.

CDR3 in amino acids: CSVENELGTAGQFF. As DNA, the CDR3 is TGCAGCGTTGAAAACGAACTAGGGACAGCTGGGCAGTTCTTC. The chain couples TRBV29-1 to TRBJ2-1, with 7 bases lining up with TRBD1. The V gene end was trimmed by 2 bases and the J gene end by 12 bases; junction bases not matched to a gene: 13. CDR1 and CDR2 (germline): SQVTM, ANQGSEA. The CDR3 runs 14 residues.